The source of this T cell receptor (beta chain) is a study of shared clonotypes between healthy human individuals. Study outcomes and limitations: Larger estimated richness was generally seen in naive subsets than in memory subsets. It was the non-shared clonotypes that had lower generation probabilities than clonotypes shared by all four donors.

On this clone: Its cognate antigen is unknown.

CDR3 length: 13 amino acids. Germline assignment: CDR1 MDHEN and CDR2 SYDVKM. The V end lost 6 bases, the J end lost 8 bases, and 13 bases lay between the germline ends. Generated by immunoSEQ multiplex PCR, the TCRdb table keeps only in-frame clones and is missing some. This table has around 1.5 million clones, approximately 98% appearing once. The chain combines TRBV28 with TRBJ1-4, with D perhaps matching TRBD1 (6 bases). This TCR was sampled from a man under 40 in good health. The sequenced sample consisted of naive CD4+ T cells sorted from blood. Noted subset: CD45RA+ positively selected. Here the CDR3 DNA reads TGTGCCAGCAGGAAGGGGGTACCGGAAAAACTGTTTTTT. Its protein is CASRKGVPEKLFF.